The sequence of this TCR beta chain was determined in a study of cytomegalovirus exposure and HLA in healthy donors. Repertoires were generated with immunoSEQ multiplex PCR, while TCRdb's copy carries only in-frame clones and drops some. The table has 100,000 to 120,000 clones, around 86% seen once. This clone was counted between two and nine times. The CDR3 is made up of 14 amino acids. V was pared by 0 bases and J by 8 bases, with 13 bases between. The germline CDR1 and CDR2 sequences are SGHNT and YENEEA. Material for sequencing was PBMCs. The TCR originated in a woman aged 18-29 years in good health and CMV-seropositive. This chain connects TRBV11-3 to TRBJ1-1; D not resolved. The CDR3 sequence: CASSLDLGSEEAFF. CDR3 nucleotide sequence: TGTGCCAGCAGCTTAGATCTCGGTTCCGAGGAAGCTTTCTTT.